Following are 11 T cell receptor beta chains from one sample sequenced in a study of T cells in Graves' hyperthyroidism and ophthalmopathy. From RNA transcripts, TCR beta CDR3 regions were amplified. With the HTBI primer set, the TCR CDR3 went through a first round of RT-PCR. TCRdb re-called the multiplex PCR reads with MiXCR, one entry per CDR3 protein. The sample lists roughly 700,000 distinct CDR3 sequences, less than 15% seen once, with about a tenth in the top ten. The specimen sequenced was blood. The receptor source for this set is a woman aged 18 to 35 with Graves' hyperthyroidism.

This clonotype was observed a single time. The chain carries TRBV20-1 and TRBJ2-7; TRBD1 matches at 8 bases. The J segment lost 6 bases and the V segment lost 0 bases, leaving 13 bases of the junction unmatched. CDR1 is DFQATT, CDR2 SNEGSKA, per germline (reference sequence). This CDR3 region has 16 residues. The CDR3 coding sequence is TGCAGTGCTAGAGATCGGCGGAGACAGGGGACGGCCGAGCAGTACTTC. Its protein product is CSARDRRRQGTAEQYF.

The table lists this clonotype with many counts. The V call is TRBV30, the J call TRBJ1-5; 7 bases match TRBD1. The junction had 7 bases not matched to a gene; V was cut back by 2 bases and J by 3 bases. Looked up from germline, CDR1 is GTSNPN and CDR2 is SVGIG (reference sequence). The CDR3 extends over 15 amino acids. The CDR3, as DNA: TGTGCCTGGAGTATGGCGGGACAGCTCAATCAGCCCCAGCATTTT. It encodes CAWSMAGQLNQPQHF.

This clonotype occurred a few times. The chain uses TRBV5-1 and TRBJ2-5; the match to TRBD2 covers 9 bases. This CDR3 has 17 amino acids. CDR1 and CDR2 from the germline V gene are SGHRS and YFSETQ. V shed 4 bases and J 4 bases; nucleotides not matched to a gene: 14. In DNA, the CDR3 is TGCGCCAGCAGCCTGGGGGGTCCTAGCGGGATGAGAGAGACCCAGTACTTC. Translating gives CASSLGGPSGMRETQYF.

This clonotype has ten or more counts. The genes are TRBV5-6 and TRBJ2-3; a possible D gene is TRBD2 (6 bases). Trimming removed 1 base from V and 2 bases from J, with 14 bases in between. Per the germline V gene, CDR1 is SGHDT and CDR2 is YYEEEE. CDR3 length: 16 amino acids. CDR3: CASSLFAGPPTDTQYF. Written as DNA, the CDR3 is TGTGCCAGCAGCTTGTTCGCGGGACCCCCCACAGATACGCAGTATTTT.

This clonotype was observed at least ten times. This chain uses TRBV28 with TRBJ2-6; no reliable D call. Trimming took off 2 bases at V and 0 bases at J, with 8 bases between the two ends. This CDR3 has 16 residues. Germline lookup yields CDR1 MDHEN and CDR2 SYDVKM. CDR3 sequence: CASSLRASSGANVLTF. As DNA, the CDR3 is TGTGCCAGCAGTTTAAGAGCCAGCTCTGGGGCCAACGTCCTGACTTTC.

This clonotype has only a few counts. V is TRBV6-1 and J is TRBJ2-1; D is perhaps TRBD2 (5 bases). Deletions cut 4 bases from V and 4 bases from J, with 14 bases between. This CDR3 comprises 15 residues. Germline V gene data show CDR1 as MNHNS and CDR2 as SASEGT. The CDR3 sequence is CASSVIRGKYNEQFF. In nucleotides, the CDR3 is TGTGCCAGCAGTGTGATCCGGGGTAAATACAATGAGCAGTTCTTC.

The J gene is TRBJ1-5, the V gene TRBV28; TRBD1 is a possible D gene (5 bases). The length of the CDR3 is 16 residues. CDR1 is MDHEN, CDR2 SYDVKM, per germline. With 7 bases removed from V and 1 base from J, the gap between germline ends came to 17 bases. The CDR3 protein is CASNPLGRGSNQPQHF. The CDR3 nucleotides read TGTGCCAGCAACCCCCTGGGGCGGGGGAGCAATCAGCCCCAGCATTTT.

This clonotype was seen many times. The rearrangement uses TRBV6-5 and TRBJ1-5; a possible D gene is TRBD1 (5 bases). Per the germline V gene, CDR1 is MNHEY and CDR2 is SVGAGI. The CDR3 spans 16 residues. Trimming took 2 bases from V and 7 from J, leaving 18 bases between them. The CDR3 nucleotides are TGTGCCAGCAGTTACGGGAGGGGCTACGAGGGACAGCCCCAGCATTTT. It specifies CASSYGRGYEGQPQHF.

At least ten counts were recorded for this clonotype. This chain connects TRBV30 to TRBJ1-1, with no clear D. From germline, CDR1 is GTSNPN and CDR2 SVGIG (reference sequence). The V end was cut by 3 bases, the J end by 1 base, with 12 bases between. The length of the CDR3 is 14 residues. CDR3 sequence reads: CAWRRARKNTEAFF. The CDR3 nucleotides are TGTGCCTGGAGACGGGCGCGGAAGAACACTGAAGCTTTCTTT.

This clonotype was seen repeatedly, ten times or more. V is TRBV12-3 or TRBV12-4 and J is TRBJ2-3; D is unclear. CDR3 size: 13 residues. V was shortened by 6 bases and J by 5 bases, with 12 bases between the two germline ends. In DNA, the CDR3 is TGTGCCAGCAGGCTCTACCCATTAGATACGCAGTATTTT. Translation gives CASRLYPLDTQYF.

This clonotype was counted at least ten times. The rearrangement links TRBV7-2 to TRBJ2-7; TRBD2 matches at 12 bases. The CDR3 is 13 residues long. CDR1 and CDR2 (germline): SGHTA, FQGNSA. After removal of 6 bases from V and 9 bases from J, the junction contained 6 bases not matched to a gene. This CDR3 reads CASSSSGRAVQYF. Written as DNA, the CDR3 is TGTGCCAGCAGTTCTAGCGGGAGGGCCGTGCAGTACTTC.